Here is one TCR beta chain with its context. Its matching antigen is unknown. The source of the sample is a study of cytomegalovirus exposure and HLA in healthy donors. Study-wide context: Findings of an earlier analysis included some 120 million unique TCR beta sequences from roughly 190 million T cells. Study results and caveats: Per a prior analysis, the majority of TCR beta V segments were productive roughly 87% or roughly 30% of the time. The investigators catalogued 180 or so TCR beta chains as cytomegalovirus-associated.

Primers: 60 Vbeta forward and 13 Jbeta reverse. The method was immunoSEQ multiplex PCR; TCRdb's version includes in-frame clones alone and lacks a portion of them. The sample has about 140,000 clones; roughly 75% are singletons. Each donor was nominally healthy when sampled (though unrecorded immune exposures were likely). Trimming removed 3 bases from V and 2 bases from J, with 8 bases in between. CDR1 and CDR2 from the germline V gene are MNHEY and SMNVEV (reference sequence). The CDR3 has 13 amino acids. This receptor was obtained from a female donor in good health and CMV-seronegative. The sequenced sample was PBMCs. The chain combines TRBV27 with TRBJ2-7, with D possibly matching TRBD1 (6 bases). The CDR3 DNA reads TGTGCCAGCAGTTTCGCAGGGGCCTACGAGCAGTACTTC. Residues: CASSFAGAYEQYF.